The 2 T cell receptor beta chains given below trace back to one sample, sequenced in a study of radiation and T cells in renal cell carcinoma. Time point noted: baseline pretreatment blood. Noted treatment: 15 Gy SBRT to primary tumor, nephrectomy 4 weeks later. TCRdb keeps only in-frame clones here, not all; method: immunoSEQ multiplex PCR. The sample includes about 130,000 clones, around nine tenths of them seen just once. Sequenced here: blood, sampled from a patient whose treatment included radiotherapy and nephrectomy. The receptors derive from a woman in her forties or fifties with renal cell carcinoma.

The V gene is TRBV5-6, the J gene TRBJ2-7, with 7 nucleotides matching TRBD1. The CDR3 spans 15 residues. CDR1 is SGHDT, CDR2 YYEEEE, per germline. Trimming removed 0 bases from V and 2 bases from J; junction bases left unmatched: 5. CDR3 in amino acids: CASSLDRGSPYEQYF. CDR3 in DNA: TGTGCCAGCAGCTTGGACAGGGGATCCCCCTACGAGCAGTACTTC.

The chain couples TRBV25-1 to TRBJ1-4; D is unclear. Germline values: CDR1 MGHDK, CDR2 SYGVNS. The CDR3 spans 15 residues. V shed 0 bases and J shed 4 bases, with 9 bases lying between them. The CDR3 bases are TGTGCCAGCAGTGAATATAAGGGAGGTAATGAAAAACTGTTTTTT. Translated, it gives CASSEYKGGNEKLFF.